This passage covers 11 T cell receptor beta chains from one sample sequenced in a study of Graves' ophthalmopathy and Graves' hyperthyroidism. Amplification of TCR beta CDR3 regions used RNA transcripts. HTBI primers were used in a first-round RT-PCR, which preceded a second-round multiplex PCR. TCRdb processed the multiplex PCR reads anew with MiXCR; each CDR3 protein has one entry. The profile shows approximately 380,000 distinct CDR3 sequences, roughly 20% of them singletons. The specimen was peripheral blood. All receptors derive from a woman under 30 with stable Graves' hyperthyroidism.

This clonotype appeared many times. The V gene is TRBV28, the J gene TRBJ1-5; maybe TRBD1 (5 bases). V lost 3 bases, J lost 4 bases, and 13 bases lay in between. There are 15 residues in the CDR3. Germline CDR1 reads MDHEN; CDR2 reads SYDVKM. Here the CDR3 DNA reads TGTGCCAGCAGTTTCGGGGTCGCAGGGAATCAGCCCCAGCATTTT. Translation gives CASSFGVAGNQPQHF.

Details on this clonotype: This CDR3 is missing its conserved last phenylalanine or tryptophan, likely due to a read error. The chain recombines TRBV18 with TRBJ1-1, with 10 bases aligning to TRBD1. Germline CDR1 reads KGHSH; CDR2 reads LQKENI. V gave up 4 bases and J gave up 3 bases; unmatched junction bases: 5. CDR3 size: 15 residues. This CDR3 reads CASSQTGTGDTEAFS. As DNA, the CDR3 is TGTGCCAGCTCACAGACCGGGACAGGGGACACTGAAGCTTTCTCT.

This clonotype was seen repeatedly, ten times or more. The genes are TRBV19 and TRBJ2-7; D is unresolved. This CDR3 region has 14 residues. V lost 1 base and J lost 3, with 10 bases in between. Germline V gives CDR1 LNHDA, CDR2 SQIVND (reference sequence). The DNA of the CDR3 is TGTGCCAGTAGTATAGGGGCAGGCCTCTACGAGCAGTACTTC. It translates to CASSIGAGLYEQYF.

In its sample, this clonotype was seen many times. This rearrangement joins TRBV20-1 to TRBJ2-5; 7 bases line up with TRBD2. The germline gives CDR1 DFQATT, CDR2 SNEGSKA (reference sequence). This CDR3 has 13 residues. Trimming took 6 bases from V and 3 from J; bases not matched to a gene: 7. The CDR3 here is CSAMGLIKETQYF. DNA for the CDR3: TGCAGTGCCATGGGACTAATCAAAGAGACCCAGTACTTC.

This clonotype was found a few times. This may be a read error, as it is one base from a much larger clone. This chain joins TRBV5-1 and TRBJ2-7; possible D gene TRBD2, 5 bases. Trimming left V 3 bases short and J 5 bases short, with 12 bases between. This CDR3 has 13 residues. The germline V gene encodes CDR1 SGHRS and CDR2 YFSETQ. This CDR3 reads CASSWRSRDEQYF. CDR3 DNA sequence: TGCGCCAGCAGCTGGAGGTCCCGGGACGAGCAGTACTTC.

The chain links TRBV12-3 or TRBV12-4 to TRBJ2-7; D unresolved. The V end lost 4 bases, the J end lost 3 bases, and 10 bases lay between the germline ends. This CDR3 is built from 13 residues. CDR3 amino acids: CASSYNPGYEQYF. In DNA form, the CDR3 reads TGTGCCAGCAGTTACAATCCGGGCTACGAGCAGTACTTC.

The CDR3 is CASRSGTQETQYF. In DNA, the CDR3 is TGTGCCAGCAGGAGCGGGACCCAAGAGACCCAGTACTTC. The rearrangement uses TRBV5-5 and TRBJ2-5, with TRBD2 matching 7 bases. The V gene end was trimmed by 5 bases and the J gene end by 1 base; junction bases not matched to a gene: 2. Per germline, CDR1 SGHKS and CDR2 YYEKEE (reference sequence). CDR3 length equals 13 residues. Full variable domain (remainder filled in from reference TRBV5-5 and TRBJ2-5): DAGVTQSPTHLIKTRGQQVTLRCSPISGHKSVSWYQQVLGQGPQFIFQYYEKEERGRGNFPDRFSARQFPNYSSELNVNALLLGDSALYLCASRSGTQETQYFGPGTRLLVL.

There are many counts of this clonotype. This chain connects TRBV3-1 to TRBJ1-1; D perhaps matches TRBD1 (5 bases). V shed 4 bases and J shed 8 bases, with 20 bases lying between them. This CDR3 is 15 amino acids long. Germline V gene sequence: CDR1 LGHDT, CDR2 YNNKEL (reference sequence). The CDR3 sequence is CASSRETVQVREAFF. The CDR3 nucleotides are TGTGCCAGCAGCCGAGAGACAGTCCAGGTTCGAGAAGCTTTCTTT.

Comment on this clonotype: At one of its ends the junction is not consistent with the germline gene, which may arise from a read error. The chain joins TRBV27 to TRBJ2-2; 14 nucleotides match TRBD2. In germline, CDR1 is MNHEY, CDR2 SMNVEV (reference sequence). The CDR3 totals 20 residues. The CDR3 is CAGSSFTPGLAGVRSGELFF. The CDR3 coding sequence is TGTGCCGGCAGTTCATTTACCCCGGGACTAGCGGGAGTAAGGTCCGGGGAGCTGTTTTTT.

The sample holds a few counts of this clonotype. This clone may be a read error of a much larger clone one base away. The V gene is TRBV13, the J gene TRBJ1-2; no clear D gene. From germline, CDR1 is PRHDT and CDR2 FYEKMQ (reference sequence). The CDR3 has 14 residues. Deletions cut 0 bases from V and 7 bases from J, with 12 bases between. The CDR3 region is CASSLGRAVCGYTF. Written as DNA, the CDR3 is TGTGCCAGCAGCTTAGGGCGGGCCGTCTGTGGCTACACCTTC.

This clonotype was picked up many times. Here the CDR3 reads CASSLSFGLETQYF. In DNA, the CDR3 is TGTGCCAGCAGCCTATCGTTCGGGTTAGAGACCCAGTACTTC. J is TRBJ2-5 and V is TRBV7-6; D not certain. The CDR3 has 14 residues. Germline CDR1 reads SGHVS; CDR2 reads FNYEAQ. The ends were cut back, 5 bases at V and 4 bases at J, with 14 bases in the middle. Full variable domain (rest looked up from reference TRBV7-6 and TRBJ2-5): GAGVSQSPRYKVTKRGQDVALRCDPISGHVSLYWYRQALGQGPEFLTYFNYEAQQDKSGLPNDRFSAERPEGSISTLTIQRTEQRDSAMYRCASSLSFGLETQYFGPGTRLLVL.